The source of this T cell receptor (beta chain) is a study of shared clonotypes between healthy human individuals. Study-wide results and limits: An anticipated effect of sequencing depth on clonotype sharing among donors was recognized. Shared across a few donors were around 5% of the naive CD4 clonotypes. A reduction in generation probabilities was seen for non-shared clonotypes relative to those shared by all four donors.

HIV-negative, healthy adults without recent acute infections or vaccinations were the donors. Sequencing used immunoSEQ multiplex PCR; TCRdb keeps in-frame clones, though not all of them. Here the sample spans 900,000 to 1,200,000 clones, more than 75% being singletons. With regard to this clone: What it binds is not known.

The germline V and J ends were trimmed by 2 bases and 5 bases, with 9 bases remaining between them. Germline lookup yields CDR1 LNHDA and CDR2 SQIVND (reference sequence). The CDR3 spans 13 residues. The TCR originated in a man aged 18 to 30 in good health. Some clones in this sample may be carry-over from other donors' samples. The gene calls are TRBV19 and TRBJ1-2; TRBD1 is a possible D gene (5 bases). Sequenced sample: memory CD4+ T cells from PBMCs. Specified subset: CD45RA-negative fraction. The CDR3 sequence is CASSITQAYGYTF. The CDR3 DNA reads TGTGCCAGTAGTATAACACAGGCGTATGGCTACACCTTC.